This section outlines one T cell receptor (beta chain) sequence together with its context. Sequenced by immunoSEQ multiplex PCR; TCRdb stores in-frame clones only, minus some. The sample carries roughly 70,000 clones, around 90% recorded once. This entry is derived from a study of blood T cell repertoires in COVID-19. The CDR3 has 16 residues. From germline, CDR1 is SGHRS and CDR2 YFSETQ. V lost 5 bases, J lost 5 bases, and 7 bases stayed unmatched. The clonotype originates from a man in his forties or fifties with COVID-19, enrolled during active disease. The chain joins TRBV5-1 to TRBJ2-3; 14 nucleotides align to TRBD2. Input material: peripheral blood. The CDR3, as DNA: TGCGCCAGCAGGCCATTGGGACTAGCGGGAGAAGATACGCAGTATTTT. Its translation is CASRPLGLAGEDTQYF.